The entry below gives a single T cell receptor (beta chain) sequence along with its context. Its target is unknown. Distinct nucleotide sequences in the sample also encode this CDR3. The data originate from a study of cytomegalovirus exposure and HLA in healthy donors. Findings of the study overall: Rare TCR sequences predominated, though certain public TCRs were found in many donors. About 87% or about 30% of the time was how often most TCR beta V segments were productive, according to an earlier analysis.

It was with 60 Vbeta and 13 Jbeta primers that the PCR ran. The assay was immunoSEQ multiplex PCR, and TCRdb's table has in-frame clones only and misses some. Here the sample spans 150,000 to 200,000 clones, roughly 85% being singletons. Trimming took 0 bases from V and 2 from J, leaving 8 bases between them. Germline CDR1 reads SGHRS; CDR2 reads YFSETQ. CDR3 length equals 14 residues. The source is a woman in her 50s in good health and CMV-seronegative. The V call is TRBV5-1, the J call TRBJ1-2; D is uncertain. Sequencing was carried out using PBMCs. The CDR3 protein is CASSLAPGNYGYTF. The CDR3 coding sequence is TGCGCCAGCAGCTTGGCCCCGGGGAACTATGGCTACACCTTC.